This entry lists 7 T cell receptor delta chains sequenced from one sample in a study of gamma-delta chains in newborns, infants, children. TCRdb redid clone calling on the reads using CATT. The sample lists approximately 11,000 delta-chain clones; 3% to 4.5% were seen once. What was sequenced was blood. The receptors were sampled from a child who was a newborn, infant or young child, either healthy, febrile or measles-vaccinated (not recorded which).

This clone was observed a few times. The junction departs from the called germline gene at one end, perhaps through a read error. Different DNA sequences within this sample yield the same CDR3. V usage is TRDV1 and J usage is TRDJ1, with D possibly TRDD3 on 5 matching bases. The CDR3 runs to 17 residues. Germline CDR1 and CDR2: TSWWSYY and QGS. This CDR3 reads CALGEGIGFRITDKLIF. CDR3 nucleotide sequence: TGTGCCCTTGGGGAAGGAATCGGTTTCCGCATAACCGATAAACTCATCTTT.

This clone appeared a few times. This same CDR3 is encoded by further DNA sequences in the sample. This chain joins TRDV1 and TRDJ1; TRDD3 agrees at 10 bases. With V trimmed by 3 bases and J by 0 bases, 22 bases remained unmatched. The CDR3 totals 22 residues. The germline gives CDR1 TSWWSYY, CDR2 QGS. In DNA form, the CDR3 reads TGTGCTCTTGGGGAGCCTCCTCGGGGCCCCAGACTGGGGGATTTGTACACCGATAAACTCATCTTT. Its protein is CALGEPPRGPRLGDLYTDKLIF.

This clone appeared a few times. The V and J genes are TRDV1 and TRDJ1; perhaps TRDD3 as D (5 bases). Trimming stripped 4 bases from V and 3 bases from J, with 18 bases between. CDR3 size: 16 residues. Germline-derived CDR1 and CDR2 are TSWWSYY and QGS. CDR3 sequence: CALGAFLRDAADKLIF. The DNA for the CDR3 is TGTGCTCTTGGGGCCTTTCTGAGGGATGCTGCCGATAAACTCATCTTT.

This clone was observed a handful of times. The chain combines TRDV1 with TRDJ1, with 9 positions matching TRDD3. Germline CDR1 and CDR2: TSWWSYY and QGS. The CDR3 is 23 amino acids. The trim removed 2 bases at V and 3 bases at J, leaving 28 bases unmatched. The CDR3 protein is CALGEGYRNDVGWGIFRPDKLIF. The DNA of the CDR3 is TGTGCTCTTGGGGAAGGCTATCGGAATGACGTAGGGTGGGGGATATTTCGCCCCGATAAACTCATCTTT.

This clone appeared a few times. V gene TRDV2 combines with J gene TRDJ3; D is uncertain. The V gene's germline CDR1 is GEAIGNYY and CDR2 EKD. CDR3 length equals 16 residues. Between the trimmed V and J ends, which lost 3 bases and 2 bases, there was a span of 10 bases. The CDR3 loop is CACDPLVPWDTRQMFF. As DNA, the CDR3 is TGTGCCTGTGACCCCCTGGTACCCTGGGACACCCGACAGATGTTTTTC.

For this clone: Other DNA sequences in the sample encode the same CDR3. The V and J genes are TRDV2 and TRDJ1; possible D gene TRDD3, 6 bases. The germline gives CDR1 GEAIGNYY, CDR2 EKD. V lost 4 bases and J lost 0, with 11 bases in between. The CDR3 extends over 14 amino acids. In DNA, the CDR3 is TGTGCCTGTGATAAACTGGGAGACACCGATAAACTCATCTTT. Protein product: CACDKLGDTDKLIF.

This clone is deemed medium-sized (0.01 to 0.1%). This chain links TRDV3 with TRDJ3; a weak D match, TRDD3 (5 bases). Germline V gives CDR1 TVYSNPD, CDR2 GDNSRS (reference sequence). Trimming took 5 bases from V and 0 from J, leaving 23 bases between them. This CDR3 has 19 amino acids. CDR3 region: CAVHSPRGGSSWDTRQMFF. Here the CDR3 DNA reads TGTGCCGTTCACAGCCCGAGAGGGGGCAGCTCCTGGGACACCCGACAGATGTTTTTC.